The next 9 T cell receptor beta chains were all read from a single sample in a study of OX40 agonist ivuxolimab in advanced cancers. The repertoire was sequenced with immunoSEQ multiplex PCR; TCRdb's copy has only in-frame clones and lacks some. The table lists tens of thousands of clones, approximately 93% of them singletons. Sample: CD4+ or CD8+ T cells sorted from blood, taken in a trial of the OX40 agonist ivuxolimab. Receptor source: an adult with an advanced solid tumor such as melanoma, head and neck, liver or kidney cancer.

V is TRBV6-5 and J is TRBJ2-1; D remains ambiguous. The length of the CDR3 is 15 residues. The germline V and J ends were trimmed by 6 bases and 5 bases, with 17 bases remaining between them. CDR1 MNHEY and CDR2 SVGAGI come from the germline V gene. The CDR3: CASRPTPGRDNEQFF. The CDR3 DNA follows: TGTGCCAGCAGACCTACCCCGGGTCGGGACAATGAGCAGTTCTTC.

This rearrangement joins TRBV27 to TRBJ2-1, with D hard to call. Germline V gene lookup returns CDR1 MNHEY and CDR2 SMNVEV (reference sequence). V was clipped by 2 bases and J by 8 bases, with 4 bases between them. The CDR3 is made up of 11 amino acids. CDR3 coding DNA: TGTGCCAGCAGTTTACAGGATGAGCAGTTCTTC. Its translation: CASSLQDEQFF.

V is TRBV4-1 and J is TRBJ2-2; weak D call: TRBD2 (6 bases). The CDR3 consists of 16 residues. V lost 2 bases and J 1 base, leaving 11 bases between the germline ends. CDR1 is MGHRA, CDR2 YSYEKL, per germline. CDR3 protein: CASSQKSGLNTGELFF. The CDR3 nucleotides are TGCGCCAGCAGCCAAAAAAGCGGGTTGAACACCGGGGAGCTGTTTTTT.

This chain connects TRBV7-6 to TRBJ2-7; D perhaps matches TRBD1 (5 bases). Trimming cost V 2 bases and J 0 bases, with 11 bases left between them. Germline V gene sequence: CDR1 SGHVS, CDR2 FNYEAQ. This CDR3 comprises 15 residues. The CDR3 region has the DNA TGTGCCAGCAGCTTATTCGACAGAGGCTCCTACGAGCAGTACTTC. Translating gives CASSLFDRGSYEQYF.

The V and J genes are TRBV4-1 and TRBJ1-1; no reliable D call. The CDR3 runs to 16 residues. V was pared by 6 bases and J by 0 bases, with 17 bases between. Per germline, CDR1 MGHRA and CDR2 YSYEKL. CDR3 sequence: CASRIRPGSMNTEAFF. In DNA form, the CDR3 reads TGCGCCAGCAGAATTAGACCTGGCTCGATGAACACTGAAGCTTTCTTT.

The sample holds one count of this clone. The rearrangement uses TRBV6-1 and TRBJ2-1, with 7 bases fitting TRBD1. In germline, CDR1 is MNHNS, CDR2 SASEGT. The CDR3 extends over 14 amino acids. V dropped 4 bases and J dropped 3; count of bases not matched to a gene: 3. The CDR3 DNA is TGTGCCAGCAGTGTGAGACAGGGCTACAATGAGCAGTTCTTC. It is translated as CASSVRQGYNEQFF.

The rearrangement links TRBV4-1 to TRBJ2-7, with TRBD2 matching 9 bases. In germline, CDR1 is MGHRA, CDR2 YSYEKL. V trimming: 0 bases; J trimming: 2 bases; junction bases outside the gene matches: 5. This CDR3 contains 16 residues. The chain's CDR3 is CASSQDLREGTYEQYF. In DNA, the CDR3 is TGCGCCAGCAGCCAAGATTTGCGGGAGGGGACCTACGAGCAGTACTTC.

This chain links TRBV29-1 with TRBJ2-7; 10 nucleotides line up with TRBD1. The CDR3 spans 14 residues. Germline trimming cut 7 bases from V and 0 bases from J; bases unmatched to any gene: 6. Per germline, CDR1 SQVTM and CDR2 ANQGSEA. The CDR3 region is CSGLGTGDSYEQYF. The CDR3 bases are TGCAGCGGTCTAGGGACAGGGGACTCCTACGAGCAGTACTTC.

The CDR3 reads CASSLGRNGYTF. The CDR3 DNA is TGTGCCAGCAGTCTAGGGAGAAATGGCTACACCTTC. V gene TRBV7-2 combines with J gene TRBJ1-2, with D unclear. The CDR3 loop spans 12 amino acids. Germline values: CDR1 SGHTA, CDR2 FQGNSA. The V end was cut by 6 bases, the J end by 6 bases, with 11 bases between.